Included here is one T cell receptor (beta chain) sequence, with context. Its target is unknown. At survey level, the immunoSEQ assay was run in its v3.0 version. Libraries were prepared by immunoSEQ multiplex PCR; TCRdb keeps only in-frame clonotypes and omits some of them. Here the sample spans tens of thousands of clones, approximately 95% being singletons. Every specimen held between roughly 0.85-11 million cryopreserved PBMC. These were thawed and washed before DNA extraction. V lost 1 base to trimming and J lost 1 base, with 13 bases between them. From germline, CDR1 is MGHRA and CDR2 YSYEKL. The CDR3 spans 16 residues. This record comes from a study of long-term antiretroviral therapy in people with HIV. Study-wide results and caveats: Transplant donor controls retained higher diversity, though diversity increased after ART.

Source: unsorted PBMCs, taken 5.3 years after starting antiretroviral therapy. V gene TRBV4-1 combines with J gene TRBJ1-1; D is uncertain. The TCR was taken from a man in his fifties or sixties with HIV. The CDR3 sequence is CASSQGRITTNTEAFF. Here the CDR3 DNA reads TGCGCCAGCAGCCAAGGCCGGATTACGACGAACACTGAAGCTTTCTTT.